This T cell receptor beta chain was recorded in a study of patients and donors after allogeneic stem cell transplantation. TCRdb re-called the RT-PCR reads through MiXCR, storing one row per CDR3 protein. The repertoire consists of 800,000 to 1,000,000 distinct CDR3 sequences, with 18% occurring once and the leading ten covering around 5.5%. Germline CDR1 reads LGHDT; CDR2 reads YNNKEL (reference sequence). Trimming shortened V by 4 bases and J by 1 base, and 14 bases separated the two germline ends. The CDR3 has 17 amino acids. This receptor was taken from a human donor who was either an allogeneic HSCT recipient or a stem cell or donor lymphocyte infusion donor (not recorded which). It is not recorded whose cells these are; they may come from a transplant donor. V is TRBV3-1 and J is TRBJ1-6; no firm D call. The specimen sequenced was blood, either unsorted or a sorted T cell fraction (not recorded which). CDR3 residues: CASSRPGGGSYNSPLHF. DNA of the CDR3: TGTGCCAGCAGCCGTCCGGGAGGAGGGTCCTATAATTCACCCCTCCACTTT.